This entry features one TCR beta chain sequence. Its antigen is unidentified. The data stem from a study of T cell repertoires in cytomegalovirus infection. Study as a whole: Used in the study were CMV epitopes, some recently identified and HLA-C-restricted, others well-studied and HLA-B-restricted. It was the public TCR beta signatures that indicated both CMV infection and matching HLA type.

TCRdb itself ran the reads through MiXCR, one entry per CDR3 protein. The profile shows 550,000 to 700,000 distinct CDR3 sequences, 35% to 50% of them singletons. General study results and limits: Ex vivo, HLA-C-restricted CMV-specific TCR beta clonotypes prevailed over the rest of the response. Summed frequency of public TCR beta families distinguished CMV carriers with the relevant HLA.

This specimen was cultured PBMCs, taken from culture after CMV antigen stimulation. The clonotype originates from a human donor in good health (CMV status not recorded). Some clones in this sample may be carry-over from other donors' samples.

The CDR3 DNA reads TGTGCCAGCAGTTTCTGGGCCAGTAATCAGCCCCAGCATTTT. Protein product: CASSFWASNQPQHF. This chain links TRBV28 with TRBJ1-5, with D unresolved. Trimming stripped 3 bases from V and 4 bases from J, with 10 bases between. Germline V CDR1 and CDR2: MDHEN, SYDVKM. The CDR3 is 14 residues long. Supplemented by reference TRBV28 and TRBJ1-5, the full variable domain reads DVKVTQSSRYLVKRTGEKVFLECVQDMDHENMFWYRQDPGLGLRLIYFSYDVKMKEKGDIPEGYSVSREKKERFSLILESASTNQTSMYLCASSFWASNQPQHFGDGTRLSIL.